This T cell receptor (beta chain) came from a study of cytomegalovirus exposure and HLA in healthy donors. The donors, nominally healthy at sampling, likely had unrecorded immune exposures. This CDR3 is built from 17 residues. The ends lost 4 bases at V and 1 base at J; junction bases unmatched: 6. The germline V gene encodes CDR1 SGHVS and CDR2 FQNEAQ. PCR involved 60 Vbeta and 13 Jbeta primers. Profiled with immunoSEQ multiplex PCR; TCRdb holds only in-frame clones, not every one. Of more than 30,000 clones listed, about 67% are singletons. This chain uses TRBV7-8 with TRBJ1-5, with 11 nucleotides matching TRBD1. This clonotype was sampled from a man aged 30 to 45 in good health and CMV-seronegative. The sequenced material came from PBMCs. CDR3 region: CASSWGQGVGSNQPQHF. The CDR3 DNA is TGTGCCAGCAGCTGGGGACAGGGGGTAGGCAGCAATCAGCCCCAGCATTTT.